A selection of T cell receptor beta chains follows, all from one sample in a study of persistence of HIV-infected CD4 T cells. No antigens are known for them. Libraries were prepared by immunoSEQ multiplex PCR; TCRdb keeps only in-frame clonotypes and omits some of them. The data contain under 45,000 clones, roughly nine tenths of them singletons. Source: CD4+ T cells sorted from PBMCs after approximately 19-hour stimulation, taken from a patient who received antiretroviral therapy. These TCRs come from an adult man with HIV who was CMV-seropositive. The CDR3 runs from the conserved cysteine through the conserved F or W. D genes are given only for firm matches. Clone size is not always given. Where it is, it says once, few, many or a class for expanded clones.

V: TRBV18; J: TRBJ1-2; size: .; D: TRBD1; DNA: TGTGCCAGCTCACCAGGAGGGACAGGGTATGGCTACACCTTC; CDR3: CASSPGGTGYGYTF
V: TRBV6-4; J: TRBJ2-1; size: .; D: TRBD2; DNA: TGTGCCAGCAGCCCCAATACGGGGGGGCGGGCCAATGAGCAGTTCTTC; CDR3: CASSPNTGGRANEQFF
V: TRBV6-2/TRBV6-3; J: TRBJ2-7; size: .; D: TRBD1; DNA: TGTGCCAGCAGTTACTCCGGGACAGGGTTGGCGCAGTACTTC; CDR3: CASSYSGTGLAQYF
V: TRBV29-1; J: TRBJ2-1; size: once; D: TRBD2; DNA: TGCAGCGTCCACCTAGCGGGGTCCTACAATGAGCAGTTCTTC; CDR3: CSVHLAGSYNEQFF
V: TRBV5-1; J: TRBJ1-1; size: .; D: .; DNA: TGCGCCAGCAGCTTGACAGGATACACTGAAGCTTTCTTT; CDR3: CASSLTGYTEAFF
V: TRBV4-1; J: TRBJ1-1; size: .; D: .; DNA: TGCGCCAGCAGCCAGAGAGGGAGTAATATGAACACTGAAGCTTTCTTT; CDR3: CASSQRGSNMNTEAFF
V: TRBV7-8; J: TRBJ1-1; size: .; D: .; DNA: TGTGCCAGCAGCTTCGGGGAGGGGAACACTGAAGCTTTCTTT; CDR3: CASSFGEGNTEAFF
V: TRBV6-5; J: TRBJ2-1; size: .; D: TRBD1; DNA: TGTGCCATCCCAGGACAGGGGTCCTACAATGAGCAGTTCTTC; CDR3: CAIPGQGSYNEQFF
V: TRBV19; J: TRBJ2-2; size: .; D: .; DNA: TGTGCCAGTACCGCCGGACCGGGACAGAACACCGGGGAGCTGTTTTTT; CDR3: CASTAGPGQNTGELFF
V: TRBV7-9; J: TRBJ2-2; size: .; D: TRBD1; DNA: TGTGCCAGCAGCGCTACCGACAGGGGAAGAAGGACCGGGGAGCTGTTTTTT; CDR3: CASSATDRGRRTGELFF
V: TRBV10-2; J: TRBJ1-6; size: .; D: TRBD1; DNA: TGCGCCAGCAAAACAGGGGGAAATTCACCCCTCCACTTT; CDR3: CASKTGGNSPLHF
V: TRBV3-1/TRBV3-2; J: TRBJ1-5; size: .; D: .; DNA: TGTGCCAGCAGCCTAGGGGTCCGCAATCAGCCCCAGCATTTT; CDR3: CASSLGVRNQPQHF
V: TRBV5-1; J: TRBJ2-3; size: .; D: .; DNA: TGCGCCAGCAGCTTCGCTCCTGTGGATACGCAGTATTTT; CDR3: CASSFAPVDTQYF
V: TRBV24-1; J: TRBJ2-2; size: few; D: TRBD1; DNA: TGTGCCACCAGTGAATACCGGACAGGGAACACCGGGGAGCTGTTTTTT; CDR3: CATSEYRTGNTGELFF
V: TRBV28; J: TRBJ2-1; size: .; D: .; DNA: TGTGCCAGCATCCGGGGAGGAAACAATGAGCAGTTCTTC; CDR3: CASIRGGNNEQFF